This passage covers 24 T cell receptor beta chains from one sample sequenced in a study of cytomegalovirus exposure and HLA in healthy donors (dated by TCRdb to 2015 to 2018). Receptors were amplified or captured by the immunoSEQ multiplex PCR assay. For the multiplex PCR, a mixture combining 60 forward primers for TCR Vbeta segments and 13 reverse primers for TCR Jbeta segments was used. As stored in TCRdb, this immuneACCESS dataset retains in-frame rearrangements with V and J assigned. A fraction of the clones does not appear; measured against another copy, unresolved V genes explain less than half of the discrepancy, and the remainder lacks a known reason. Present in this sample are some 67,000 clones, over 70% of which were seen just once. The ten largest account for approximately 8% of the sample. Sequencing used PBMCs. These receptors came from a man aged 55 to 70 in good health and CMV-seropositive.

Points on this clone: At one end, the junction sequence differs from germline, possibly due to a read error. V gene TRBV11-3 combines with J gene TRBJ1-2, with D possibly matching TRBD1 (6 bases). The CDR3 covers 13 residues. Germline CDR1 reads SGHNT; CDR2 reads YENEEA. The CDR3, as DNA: TGTGCCAGCAGCCTAGACGGGGGGGGCGGCTACACCTTC. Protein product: CASSLDGGGGYTF.

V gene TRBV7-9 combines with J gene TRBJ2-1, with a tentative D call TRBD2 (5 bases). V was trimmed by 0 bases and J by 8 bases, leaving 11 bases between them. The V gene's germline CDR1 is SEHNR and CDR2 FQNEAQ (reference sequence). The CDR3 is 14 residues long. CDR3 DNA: TGTGCCAGCAGCTTAGCGACGCGGGTCTATGAGCAGTTCTTC. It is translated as CASSLATRVYEQFF.

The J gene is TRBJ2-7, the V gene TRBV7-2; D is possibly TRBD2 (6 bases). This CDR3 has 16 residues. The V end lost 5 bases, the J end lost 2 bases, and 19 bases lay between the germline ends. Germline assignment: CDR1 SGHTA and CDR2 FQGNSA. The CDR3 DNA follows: TGTGCCAGCAGCCCCACCCTCCAGCGGGCAGCCTACGAGCAGTACTTC. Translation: CASSPTLQRAAYEQYF.

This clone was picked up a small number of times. This CDR3 is CASSSGRAASTDTQYF. The CDR3 DNA sequence: TGTGCCAGCAGCTCTGGGAGGGCAGCTAGCACAGATACGCAGTATTTT. V is TRBV11-2 and J is TRBJ2-3; 7 nucleotides line up with TRBD2. Trimming cost V 4 bases and J 0 bases; bases outside gene matches: 7. Germline assignment: CDR1 SGHAT and CDR2 FQNNGV. CDR3 size: 16 residues.

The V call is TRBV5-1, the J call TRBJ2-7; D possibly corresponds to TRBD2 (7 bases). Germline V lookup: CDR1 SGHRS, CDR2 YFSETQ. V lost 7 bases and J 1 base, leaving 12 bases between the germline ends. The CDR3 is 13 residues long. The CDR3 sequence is CASGGGLSYEQYF. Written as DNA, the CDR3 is TGCGCCAGCGGGGGGGGCTTATCCTACGAGCAGTACTTC.

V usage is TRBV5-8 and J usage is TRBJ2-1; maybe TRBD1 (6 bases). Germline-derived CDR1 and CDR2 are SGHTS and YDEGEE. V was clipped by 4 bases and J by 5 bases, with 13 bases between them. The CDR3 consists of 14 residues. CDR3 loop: CASSPGQTNNEQFF. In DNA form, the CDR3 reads TGTGCCAGCAGCCCCGGACAGACTAACAATGAGCAGTTCTTC.

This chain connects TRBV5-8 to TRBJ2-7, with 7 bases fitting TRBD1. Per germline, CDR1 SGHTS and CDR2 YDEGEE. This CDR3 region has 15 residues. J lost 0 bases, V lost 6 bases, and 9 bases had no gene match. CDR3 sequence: CASKRGLGDSYEQYF. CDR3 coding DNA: TGTGCCAGCAAGAGGGGGCTGGGTGACTCCTACGAGCAGTACTTC.

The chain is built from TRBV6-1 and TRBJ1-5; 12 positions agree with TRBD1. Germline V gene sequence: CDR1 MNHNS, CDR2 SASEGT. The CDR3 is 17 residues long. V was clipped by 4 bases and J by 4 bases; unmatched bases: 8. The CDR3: CASSVLPGQGANQPQHF. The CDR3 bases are TGTGCCAGCAGTGTCTTGCCGGGACAGGGGGCAAATCAGCCCCAGCATTTT.

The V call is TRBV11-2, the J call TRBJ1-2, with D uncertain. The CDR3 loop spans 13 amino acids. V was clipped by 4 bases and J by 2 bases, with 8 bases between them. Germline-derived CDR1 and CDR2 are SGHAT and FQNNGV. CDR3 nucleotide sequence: TGTGCCAGCAGCTCCACAGCCAACTATGGCTACACCTTC. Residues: CASSSTANYGYTF.

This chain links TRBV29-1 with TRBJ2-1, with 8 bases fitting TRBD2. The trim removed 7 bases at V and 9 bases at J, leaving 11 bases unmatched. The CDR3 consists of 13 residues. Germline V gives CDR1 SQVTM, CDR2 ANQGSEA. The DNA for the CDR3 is TGCAGCGCCTCTTGGCGGGAGGAGGCTGAGCAGTTCTTC. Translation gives CSASWREEAEQFF.

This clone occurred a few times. In nucleotides, the CDR3 is TGTGCCAGCAGCTTAGCTCGACAAGGAGGCCCCTACGAGCAGTACTTC. Translating gives CASSLARQGGPYEQYF. The chain links TRBV7-6 to TRBJ2-7, with D tentatively TRBD2 (5 bases). V was pared by 0 bases and J by 2 bases, with 14 bases between. CDR3 length: 16 amino acids. CDR1 SGHVS and CDR2 FNYEAQ come from the germline V gene.

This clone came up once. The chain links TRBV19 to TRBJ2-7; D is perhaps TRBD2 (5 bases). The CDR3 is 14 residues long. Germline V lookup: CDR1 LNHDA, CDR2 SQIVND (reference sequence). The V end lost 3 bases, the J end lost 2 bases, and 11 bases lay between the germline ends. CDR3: CASSIPGDTYEQYF. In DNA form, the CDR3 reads TGTGCCAGTAGTATCCCCGGGGATACCTACGAGCAGTACTTC.

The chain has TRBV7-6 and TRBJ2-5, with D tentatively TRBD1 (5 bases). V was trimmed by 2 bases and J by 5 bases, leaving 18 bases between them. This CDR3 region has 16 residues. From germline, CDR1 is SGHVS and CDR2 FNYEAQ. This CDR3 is CASSLTSATPGETQYF. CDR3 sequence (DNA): TGTGCCAGCAGCTTAACCTCGGCGACTCCAGGGGAGACCCAGTACTTC.

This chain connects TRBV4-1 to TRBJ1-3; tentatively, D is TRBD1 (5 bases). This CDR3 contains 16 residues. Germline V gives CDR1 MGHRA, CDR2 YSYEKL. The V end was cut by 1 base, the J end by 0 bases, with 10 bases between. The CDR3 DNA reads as TGCGCCAGCAGCCAAGGGAGGGGTCGCTCTGGAAACACCATATATTTT. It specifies CASSQGRGRSGNTIYF.

As DNA, the CDR3 is TGTGCCAGCAGTTTAGGGGCTGGCACTAGCGTGTTCTACGAGCAGTACTTC. Translating it yields CASSLGAGTSVFYEQYF. The rearrangement joins TRBV27 to TRBJ2-7; 7 bases are shared with TRBD2. This CDR3 has 17 residues. Unmatched junction bases numbered 13, after V lost 2 bases and J lost 3 bases. Germline CDR1 MNHEY, CDR2 SMNVEV (reference sequence).

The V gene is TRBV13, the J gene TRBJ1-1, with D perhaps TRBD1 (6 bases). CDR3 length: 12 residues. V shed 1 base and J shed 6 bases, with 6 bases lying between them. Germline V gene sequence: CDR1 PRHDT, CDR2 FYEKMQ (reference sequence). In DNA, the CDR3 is TGTGCCAGCAGCTTAGAGGGGGCTGAAGCTTTCTTT. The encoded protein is CASSLEGAEAFF.

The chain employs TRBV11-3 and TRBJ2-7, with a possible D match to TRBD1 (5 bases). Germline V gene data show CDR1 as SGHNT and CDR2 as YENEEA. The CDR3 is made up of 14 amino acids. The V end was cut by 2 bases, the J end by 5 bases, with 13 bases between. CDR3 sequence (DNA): TGTGCCAGCAGCTTATCTTCGATAGGGGACGAGCAGTACTTC. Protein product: CASSLSSIGDEQYF.

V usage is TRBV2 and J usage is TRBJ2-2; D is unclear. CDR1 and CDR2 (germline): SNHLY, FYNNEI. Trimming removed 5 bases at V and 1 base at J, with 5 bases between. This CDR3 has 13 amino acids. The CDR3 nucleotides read TGTGCCAGCAGTCCCCAGAACACCGGGGAGCTGTTTTTT. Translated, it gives CASSPQNTGELFF.

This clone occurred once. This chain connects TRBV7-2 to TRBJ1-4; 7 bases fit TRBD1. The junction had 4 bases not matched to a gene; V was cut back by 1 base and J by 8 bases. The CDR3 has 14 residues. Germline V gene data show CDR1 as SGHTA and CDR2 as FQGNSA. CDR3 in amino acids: CASSLGSRGEKLFF. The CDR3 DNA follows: TGTGCCAGCAGCTTAGGAAGCAGGGGGGAAAAACTGTTTTTT.

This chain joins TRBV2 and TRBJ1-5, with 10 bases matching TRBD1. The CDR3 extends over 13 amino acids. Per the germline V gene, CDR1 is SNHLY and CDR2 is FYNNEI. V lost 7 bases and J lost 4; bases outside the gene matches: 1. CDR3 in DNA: TGTGCCAGCAAGGACAGGGGGAATCAGCCCCAGCATTTT. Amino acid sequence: CASKDRGNQPQHF.

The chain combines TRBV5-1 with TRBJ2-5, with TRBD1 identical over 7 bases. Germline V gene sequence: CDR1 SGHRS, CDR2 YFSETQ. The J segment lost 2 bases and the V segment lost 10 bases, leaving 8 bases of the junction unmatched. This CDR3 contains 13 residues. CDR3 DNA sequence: TGCGCCTCGTCGACAGGGTCACAAGAGACCCAGTACTTC. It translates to CASSTGSQETQYF.

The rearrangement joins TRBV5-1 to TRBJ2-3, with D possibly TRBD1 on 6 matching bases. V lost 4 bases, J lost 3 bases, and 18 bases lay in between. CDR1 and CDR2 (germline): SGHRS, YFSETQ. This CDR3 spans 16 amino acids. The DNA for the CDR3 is TGCGCCAGCAGCCCTGGGGGCAGGGGAAGGACAGATACGCAGTATTTT. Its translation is CASSPGGRGRTDTQYF.

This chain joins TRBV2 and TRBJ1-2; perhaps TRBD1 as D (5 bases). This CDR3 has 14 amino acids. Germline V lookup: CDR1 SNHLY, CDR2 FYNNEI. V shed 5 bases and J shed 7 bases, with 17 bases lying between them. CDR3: CASSTEIGGGGYTF. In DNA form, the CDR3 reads TGTGCCAGCAGTACCGAAATCGGCGGGGGTGGCTACACCTTC.

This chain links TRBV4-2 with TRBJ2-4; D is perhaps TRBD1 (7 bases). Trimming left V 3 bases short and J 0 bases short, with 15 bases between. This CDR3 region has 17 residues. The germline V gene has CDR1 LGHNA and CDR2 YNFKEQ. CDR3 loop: CASSQEGQLLAKNIQYF. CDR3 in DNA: TGTGCCAGCAGCCAGGAGGGACAGCTTCTAGCCAAAAACATTCAGTACTTC.